The rows below give T cell receptor beta chains drawn from one sample of a study of T cell repertoires in cytomegalovirus infection. Each CDR3 protein gets one entry after TCRdb re-called the reads with MiXCR. Of 200,000 to 300,000 distinct CDR3 sequences in the sample, approximately 9.2% were seen once. What was sequenced was PBMCs. The receptor set was obtained from a human donor in good health (CMV status not recorded). Some clones in this sample may be carry-over from other donors' samples. Each CDR3 is given with its conserved first and last residue. Each record gives: clone size, CDR3 length, J gene, D gene, V gene, CDR3 DNA, CDR3 protein. D genes are given only for firm matches. Only some rows state a clone size, as once, few, many or a class for expanded clones.

many | 14 | TRBJ1-2 | . | TRBV20-1 | TGCAGTGCCACGGTGGCAGTTGCTAACTATGGCTACACCTTC | CSATVAVANYGYTF
. | 16 | TRBJ1-5 | . | TRBV7-2 | TGTGCCAGCAGCTACTCGACGACGGACAGCAATCAGCCCCAGCATTTT | CASSYSTTDSNQPQHF
. | 14 | TRBJ1-5 | . | TRBV12-3/TRBV12-4 | TGTGCCAGCAGCCTTACCGGGGGTCCTCAGCCCCAGCATTTT | CASSLTGGPQPQHF
many | 13 | TRBJ1-1 | . | TRBV4-1 | TGCGCCAGCAGCCAAGATCTTTCCGTGACAGCTTTCTTT | CASSQDLSVTAFF
many | 14 | TRBJ2-7 | . | TRBV12-3/TRBV12-4 | TGTGCCAGCAGTTTAGGGGGACGGCGGAACGAGCAGTACTTC | CASSLGGRRNEQYF
many | 14 | TRBJ1-4 | TRBD1 | TRBV28 | TGTGCCAGCATTGGGACAGGGGGTGAGGAAAAACTGTTTTTT | CASIGTGGEEKLFF
. | 13 | TRBJ1-1 | . | TRBV20-1 | TGCAGTGCTAGGGGGGAGATGGGCACTGAAGCTTTCTTT | CSARGEMGTEAFF
. | 17 | TRBJ2-5 | TRBD2 | TRBV18 | TGTGCCAGCTCACCAGGGGAGCGGGGAAGACAGAAAGAGACCCAGTACTTC | CASSPGERGRQKETQYF
few | 14 | TRBJ1-6 | . | TRBV15 | TGTGCCACCAGCAGAACGAGAAATAATTCACCCCTCCACTTT | CATSRTRNNSPLHF
many | 14 | TRBJ1-6 | . | TRBV6-5 | TGTGCCAGCAGTTACTCGACGGGGGATTCACCCCTCCACTTT | CASSYSTGDSPLHF
few | 13 | TRBJ2-7 | TRBD1 | TRBV18 | TGTGCCAGCGGGACAGGGGGCTATTCCGAGCAGTACTTC | CASGTGGYSEQYF
many | 14 | TRBJ2-5 | TRBD2 | TRBV7-2 | TGTGCCAGCACCGGGGGGGCGGGGGGGAAGACCCAGTACTTC | CASTGGAGGKTQYF
many | 14 | TRBJ1-1 | . | TRBV27 | TGTGCCAGCACCAGGTCGGGGTTGAACACTGAAGCTTTCTTT | CASTRSGLNTEAFF
many | 16 | TRBJ1-1 | TRBD1 | TRBV5-6 | TGTGCCAGCAGCTCTAACCCGGGACAGAGGAACACTGAAGCTTTCTTT | CASSSNPGQRNTEAFF
many | 15 | TRBJ2-3 | . | TRBV28 | TGTGCCAGCAGTTTAGCGGGGAAGATCACAGATACGCAGTATTTT | CASSLAGKITDTQYF
many | 14 | TRBJ2-7 | . | TRBV3-1 | TGTGCCAGCAGCCAAGGATGGGCTTCCTACGAGCAGTACTTC | CASSQGWASYEQYF
few | 19 | TRBJ2-4 | . | TRBV7-9 | TGTGCCAGCAGCTTAGGGGGCGGCGGGACTCCTCTAGCCAAAAACATTCAGTACTTC | CASSLGGGGTPLAKNIQYF
few | 13 | TRBJ2-6 | . | TRBV7-3 | TGTGCCAGCAGGCCCTCTGGGGCCAACGTCCTGACTTTC | CASRPSGANVLTF
. | 13 | TRBJ2-5 | . | TRBV14 | TGTGCCAGCAGCCGAAGCTACCAAGAGACCCAGTACTTC | CASSRSYQETQYF
. | 15 | TRBJ1-2 | . | TRBV28 | TGTGCCAGCAGTTTATCTCGTCTCACTAACTATGGCTACACCTTC | CASSLSRLTNYGYTF
many | 13 | TRBJ2-5 | . | TRBV28 | TGTGCCAGCAATGGCCAGCCGGGAGAGACCCAGTACTTC | CASNGQPGETQYF
many | 15 | TRBJ1-1 | . | TRBV7-2 | TGTGCCAGCAGCTTGAGCTTTCAGGGGAGGTCTGAAGCTTTCTTT | CASSLSFQGRSEAFF
many | 14 | TRBJ1-4 | . | TRBV6-1 | TGTGCCAGCAGTCCACACGGATCTAATGAAAAACTGTTTTTT | CASSPHGSNEKLFF
few | 14 | TRBJ1-2 | . | TRBV15 | TGTGCCACCAGCGACGGCCTTACTAACTATGGCTACACCTTC | CATSDGLTNYGYTF
few | 15 | TRBJ2-2 | . | TRBV19 | TGTGCCAGTAGTACTGGGACTTTCAACACCGGGGAGCTGTTTTTT | CASSTGTFNTGELFF
few | 17 | TRBJ2-3 | . | TRBV30 | TGTGCCTGGAGTGTAGGCCAGGGGAATATGGTATTGGATACGCAGTATTTT | CAWSVGQGNMVLDTQYF
many | 14 | TRBJ2-3 | . | TRBV7-2 | TGTGCCAGCAGATTGCTGGGGGGCACAGATACGCAGTATTTT | CASRLLGGTDTQYF
many | 15 | TRBJ1-5 | . | TRBV7-2 | TGTGCCAGCAGCCCCGCAGGGAAACACAATCAGCCCCAGCATTTT | CASSPAGKHNQPQHF
. | 13 | TRBJ2-3 | . | TRBV19 | TGTGCCAGTAGGTTGGGCAGTTCAGATACGCAGTATTTT | CASRLGSSDTQYF
. | 16 | TRBJ2-5 | TRBD2 | TRBV25-1 | TGTGCCAGCAGTCCCCTTGCGGGGGGTTTCTCAGAGACCCAGTACTTC | CASSPLAGGFSETQYF
many | 17 | TRBJ2-6 | TRBD1 | TRBV7-2 | TGTGCCAGCAGGCGGACAGGGAAGGTCTCTGGGGCCAACGTCCTGACTTTC | CASRRTGKVSGANVLTF
few | 13 | TRBJ2-3 | . | TRBV2 | TGTGCCAGCCGGGGCGGGGGCACAGATACGCAGTATTTT | CASRGGGTDTQYF
few | 16 | TRBJ2-4 | . | TRBV5-1 | TGCGCCAGCAGCTGGGGATTAGGTTTAGAGAAAAACATTCAGTACTTC | CASSWGLGLEKNIQYF
many | 14 | TRBJ2-7 | TRBD2 | TRBV7-9 | TGTGCCAGCAGCCCGGGGACTAGCGTCTACGAGCAGTACTTC | CASSPGTSVYEQYF
many | 16 | TRBJ2-1 | TRBD2 | TRBV7-6 | TGTGCCAGCAGCTTAGCGGCGGGGGGTTTAAGGAATGAGCAGTTCTTC | CASSLAAGGLRNEQFF
. | 14 | TRBJ2-3 | . | TRBV7-2 | TGTGCCAGCAGCTTACGACTGGAGGCCGATACGCAGTATTTT | CASSLRLEADTQYF
many | 14 | TRBJ1-1 | . | TRBV7-2 | TGTGCCAGCAGTTTCACTACGGGGGGCGCTGAAGCTTTCTTT | CASSFTTGGAEAFF
few | 12 | TRBJ2-7 | TRBD2 | TRBV13 | TGTGCCAGCAAACTAGCGGGGTACGAGCAGTACTTC | CASKLAGYEQYF
few | 17 | TRBJ1-2 | TRBD1 | TRBV11-2 | TGTGCCAGCAGCTCCGAACTCGGGACAGGCCGATCCTATGGCTACACCTTC | CASSSELGTGRSYGYTF
. | 15 | TRBJ2-4 | . | TRBV28 | TGTGCCAGCAGTCCCCCCGACGGCGCCAAAAACATTCAGTACTTC | CASSPPDGAKNIQYF
many | 15 | TRBJ1-2 | . | TRBV3-1 | TGTGCCAGCAGCCAATCATTGGGTGCCCCCTATGGCTACACCTTC | CASSQSLGAPYGYTF
many | 16 | TRBJ2-5 | . | TRBV7-2 | TGTGCCAGCAGCTTCATAGGAACTGGCCTCCAAGAGACCCAGTACTTC | CASSFIGTGLQETQYF
. | 15 | TRBJ1-6 | . | TRBV18 | TGTGCCAGCTCGCCCGGACAGATAATTAATTCACCCCTCCACTTT | CASSPGQIINSPLHF
few | 13 | TRBJ2-6 | . | TRBV20-1 | TGCAGTGCTCTCAGGGTTGGGGCCAACGTCCTGACTTTC | CSALRVGANVLTF
many | 17 | TRBJ1-4 | . | TRBV12-3/TRBV12-4 | TGTGCCAGCAGTTGGCGGTCAAGGGGTACAACTAATGAAAAACTGTTTTTT | CASSWRSRGTTNEKLFF
. | 13 | TRBJ2-7 | TRBD1 | TRBV30 | TGTGCCTGGAGCCCGGGACAGCCATACGAGCAGTACTTC | CAWSPGQPYEQYF